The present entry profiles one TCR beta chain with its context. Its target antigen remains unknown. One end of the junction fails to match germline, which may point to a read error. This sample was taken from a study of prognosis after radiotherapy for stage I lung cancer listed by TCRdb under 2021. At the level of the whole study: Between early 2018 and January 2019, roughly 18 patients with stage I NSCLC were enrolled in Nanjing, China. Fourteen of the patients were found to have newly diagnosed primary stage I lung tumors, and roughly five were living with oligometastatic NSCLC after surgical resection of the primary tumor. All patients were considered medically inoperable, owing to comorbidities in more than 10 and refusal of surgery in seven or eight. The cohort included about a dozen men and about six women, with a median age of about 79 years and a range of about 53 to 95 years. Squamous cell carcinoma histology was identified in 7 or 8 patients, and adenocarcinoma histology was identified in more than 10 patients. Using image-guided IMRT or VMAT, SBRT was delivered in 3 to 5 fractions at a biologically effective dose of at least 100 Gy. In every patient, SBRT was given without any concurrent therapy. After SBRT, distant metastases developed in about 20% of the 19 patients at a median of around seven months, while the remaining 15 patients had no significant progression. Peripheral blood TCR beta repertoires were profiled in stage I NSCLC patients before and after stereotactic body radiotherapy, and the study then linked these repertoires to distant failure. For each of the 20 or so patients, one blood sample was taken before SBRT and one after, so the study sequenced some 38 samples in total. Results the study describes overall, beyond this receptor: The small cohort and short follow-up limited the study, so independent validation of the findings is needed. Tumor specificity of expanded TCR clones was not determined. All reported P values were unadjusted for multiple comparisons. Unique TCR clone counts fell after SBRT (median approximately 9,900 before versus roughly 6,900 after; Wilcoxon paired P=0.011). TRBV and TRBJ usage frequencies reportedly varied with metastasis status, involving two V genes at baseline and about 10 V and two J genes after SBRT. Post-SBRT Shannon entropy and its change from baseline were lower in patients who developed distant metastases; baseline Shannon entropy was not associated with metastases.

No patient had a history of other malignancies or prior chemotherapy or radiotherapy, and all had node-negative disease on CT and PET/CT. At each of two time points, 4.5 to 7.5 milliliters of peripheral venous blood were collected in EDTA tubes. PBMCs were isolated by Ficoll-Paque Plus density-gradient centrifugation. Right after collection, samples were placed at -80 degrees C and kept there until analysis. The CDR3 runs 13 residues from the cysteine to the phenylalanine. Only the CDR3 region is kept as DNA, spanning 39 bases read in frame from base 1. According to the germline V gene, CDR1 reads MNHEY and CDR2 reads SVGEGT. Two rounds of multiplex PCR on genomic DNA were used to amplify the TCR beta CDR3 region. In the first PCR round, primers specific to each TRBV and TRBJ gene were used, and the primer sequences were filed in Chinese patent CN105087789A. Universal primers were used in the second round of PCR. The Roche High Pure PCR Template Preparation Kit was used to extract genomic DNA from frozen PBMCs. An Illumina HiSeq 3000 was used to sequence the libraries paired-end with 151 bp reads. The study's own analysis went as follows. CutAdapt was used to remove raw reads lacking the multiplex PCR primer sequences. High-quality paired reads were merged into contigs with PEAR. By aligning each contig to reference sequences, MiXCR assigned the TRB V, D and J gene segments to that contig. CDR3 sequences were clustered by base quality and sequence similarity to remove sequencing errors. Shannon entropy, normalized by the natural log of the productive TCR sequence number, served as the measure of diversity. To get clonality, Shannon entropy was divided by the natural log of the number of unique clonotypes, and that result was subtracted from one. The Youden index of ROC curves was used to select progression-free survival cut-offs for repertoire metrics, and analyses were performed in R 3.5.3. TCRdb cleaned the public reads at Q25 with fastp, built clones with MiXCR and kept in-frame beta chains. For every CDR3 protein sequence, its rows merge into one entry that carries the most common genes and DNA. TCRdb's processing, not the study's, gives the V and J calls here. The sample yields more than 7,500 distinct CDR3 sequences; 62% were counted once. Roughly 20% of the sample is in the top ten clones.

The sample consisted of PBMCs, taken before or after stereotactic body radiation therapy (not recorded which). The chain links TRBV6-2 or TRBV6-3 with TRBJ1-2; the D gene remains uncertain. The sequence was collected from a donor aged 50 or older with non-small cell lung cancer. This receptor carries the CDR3 CPSSGNSGEGYTF. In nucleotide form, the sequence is TGTCCCAGCAGTGGGAACAGTGGGGAAGGCTACACCTTC.